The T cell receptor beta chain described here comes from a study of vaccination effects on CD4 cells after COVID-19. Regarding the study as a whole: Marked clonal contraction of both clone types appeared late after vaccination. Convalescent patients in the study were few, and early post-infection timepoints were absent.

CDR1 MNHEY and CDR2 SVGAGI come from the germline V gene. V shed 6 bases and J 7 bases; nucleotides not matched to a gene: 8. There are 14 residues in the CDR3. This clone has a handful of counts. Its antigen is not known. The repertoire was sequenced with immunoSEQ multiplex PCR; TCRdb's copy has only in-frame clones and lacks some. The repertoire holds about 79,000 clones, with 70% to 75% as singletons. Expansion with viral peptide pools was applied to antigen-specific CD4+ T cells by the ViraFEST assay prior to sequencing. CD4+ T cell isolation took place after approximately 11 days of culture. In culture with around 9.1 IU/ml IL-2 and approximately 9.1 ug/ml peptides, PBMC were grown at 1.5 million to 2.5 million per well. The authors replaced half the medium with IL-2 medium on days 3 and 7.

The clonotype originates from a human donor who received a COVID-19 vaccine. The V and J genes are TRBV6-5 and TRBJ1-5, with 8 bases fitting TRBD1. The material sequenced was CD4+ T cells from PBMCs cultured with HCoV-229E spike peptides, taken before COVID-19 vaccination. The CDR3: CASRDRDLWQPQHF. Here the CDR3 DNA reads TGTGCCAGCAGGGACAGGGACCTATGGCAGCCCCAGCATTTT.